This is a list of T cell receptor beta chains from one sample in a study of T cell repertoires in cytomegalovirus infection. One entry per CDR3 protein results from TCRdb running MiXCR on the reads. The data show 450,000 to 600,000 distinct CDR3 sequences, roughly 42% seen once. No antigen has been assigned to these receptors. The material was cultured PBMCs, obtained from culture after CMV antigen stimulation. These receptors originate from a human donor in good health (CMV status not recorded). Some clones in this sample may be carry-over from other donors' samples. Both conserved end residues are part of each CDR3. Each record gives: clone size, J gene, D gene, V gene, CDR3 protein, CDR3 DNA. A D gene is named only where the DNA matches it firmly. Some rows mark clone size as missing; the rest say once, few, many or name a class of expanded clone.

clone_size: many; j_call: TRBJ2-5; d_call: -; v_call: TRBV4-1; cdr3_aa: CASSVSNRDYQETQYF; cdr3_nt: TGCGCCAGCAGCGTCAGCAACCGGGACTACCAAGAGACCCAGTACTTC
clone_size: -; j_call: TRBJ2-5; d_call: -; v_call: TRBV29-1; cdr3_aa: CSVGDTRTQYF; cdr3_nt: TGCAGCGTCGGGGACACCCGGACCCAGTACTTC
clone_size: -; j_call: TRBJ2-7; d_call: TRBD1; v_call: TRBV19; cdr3_aa: CASSTADRGRHEQYF; cdr3_nt: TGTGCCAGTAGTACGGCGGACAGGGGGCGACACGAGCAGTACTTC
clone_size: few; j_call: TRBJ2-3; d_call: -; v_call: TRBV19; cdr3_aa: CASSKGLTDTQYF; cdr3_nt: TGTGCCAGTAGTAAAGGACTAACAGATACGCAGTATTTT
clone_size: -; j_call: TRBJ1-6; d_call: TRBD1; v_call: TRBV7-8; cdr3_aa: CASSQRTGDRLYSPLHF; cdr3_nt: TGTGCCAGCAGCCAACGGACAGGGGATCGCCTTTATTCACCCCTCCACTTT
clone_size: -; j_call: TRBJ2-2; d_call: -; v_call: TRBV7-2; cdr3_aa: CASSLAGAELFF; cdr3_nt: TGTGCCAGCAGCTTAGCGGGTGCGGAGCTGTTTTTT
clone_size: few; j_call: TRBJ1-2; d_call: -; v_call: TRBV6-1; cdr3_aa: CASSEAPGWTDGYTF; cdr3_nt: TGTGCCAGCAGTGAAGCGCCGGGTTGGACAGATGGCTACACCTTC
clone_size: many; j_call: TRBJ1-1; d_call: -; v_call: TRBV12-3/TRBV12-4; cdr3_aa: CASSFALNTEAFF; cdr3_nt: TGTGCCAGCAGTTTTGCCCTAAACACTGAAGCTTTCTTT
clone_size: -; j_call: TRBJ2-1; d_call: TRBD1; v_call: TRBV11-3; cdr3_aa: CASSLEGGNPYNEQFF; cdr3_nt: TGTGCCAGCAGCTTAGAAGGGGGCAACCCTTACAATGAGCAGTTCTTC
clone_size: -; j_call: TRBJ1-1; d_call: TRBD1; v_call: TRBV7-2; cdr3_aa: CASSSGTALGTEAFF; cdr3_nt: TGTGCCAGCAGCTCAGGGACAGCACTGGGGACTGAAGCTTTCTTT
clone_size: -; j_call: TRBJ1-1; d_call: -; v_call: TRBV20-1; cdr3_aa: CSASHKTFNTEAFF; cdr3_nt: TGCAGTGCTTCCCATAAAACCTTCAACACTGAAGCTTTCTTT
clone_size: few; j_call: TRBJ1-1; d_call: TRBD1; v_call: TRBV5-1; cdr3_aa: CASSPGTGNAVWTEAFF; cdr3_nt: TGCGCCAGCAGCCCCGGGACAGGGAACGCGGTGTGGACTGAAGCTTTCTTT
clone_size: -; j_call: TRBJ1-1; d_call: -; v_call: TRBV12-3/TRBV12-4; cdr3_aa: CASSLQAVGTEAFF; cdr3_nt: TGTGCCAGCAGTTTACAGGCGGTGGGCACTGAAGCTTTCTTT
clone_size: many; j_call: TRBJ2-7; d_call: TRBD2; v_call: TRBV7-2; cdr3_aa: CASSLVSGSTYEQYF; cdr3_nt: TGTGCCAGCAGCTTAGTTAGCGGGAGTACCTACGAGCAGTACTTC
clone_size: -; j_call: TRBJ2-7; d_call: -; v_call: TRBV18; cdr3_aa: CASSPAQAGRSYEQYF; cdr3_nt: TGTGCCAGCTCACCAGCCCAAGCGGGTCGCTCCTACGAGCAGTACTTC
clone_size: few; j_call: TRBJ1-3; d_call: -; v_call: TRBV7-8; cdr3_aa: CASSLEGSFSGNTIYF; cdr3_nt: TGTGCCAGCAGCTTAGAGGGCAGTTTCTCTGGAAACACCATATATTTT
clone_size: once; j_call: TRBJ2-3; d_call: -; v_call: TRBV24-1; cdr3_aa: CATSAGQSPDTQYF; cdr3_nt: TGTGCCACCTCTGCAGGGCAAAGTCCAGATACGCAGTATTTT
clone_size: few; j_call: TRBJ2-7; d_call: TRBD2; v_call: TRBV3-1; cdr3_aa: CASSRTSAGNEQYF; cdr3_nt: TGTGCCAGCAGCCGGACTAGCGCCGGGAACGAGCAGTACTTC
clone_size: once; j_call: TRBJ2-7; d_call: TRBD2; v_call: TRBV6-6; cdr3_aa: CASSYREAGSTYEQYF; cdr3_nt: TGTGCCAGCAGTTACCGGGAGGCAGGGTCGACCTACGAGCAGTACTTC
clone_size: many; j_call: TRBJ1-2; d_call: TRBD1; v_call: TRBV7-2; cdr3_aa: CASSWDRNNYGYTF; cdr3_nt: TGTGCCAGCAGCTGGGACAGGAACAACTATGGCTACACCTTC
clone_size: once; j_call: TRBJ2-5; d_call: -; v_call: TRBV7-6; cdr3_aa: CASSLQGRGEETQYF; cdr3_nt: TGTGCCAGCAGCTTACAAGGCAGGGGTGAGGAGACCCAGTACTTC
clone_size: -; j_call: TRBJ1-2; d_call: -; v_call: TRBV6-1; cdr3_aa: CASSELAGDYGYTF; cdr3_nt: TGTGCCAGCAGTGAATTGGCGGGGGACTATGGCTACACCTTC
clone_size: -; j_call: TRBJ1-2; d_call: -; v_call: TRBV19; cdr3_aa: CASSIKGNFYGYTF; cdr3_nt: TGTGCCAGTAGTATAAAGGGGAACTTCTATGGCTACACCTTC
clone_size: -; j_call: TRBJ2-1; d_call: TRBD1; v_call: TRBV6-1; cdr3_aa: CASGIDRDPYNEQFF; cdr3_nt: TGTGCCAGCGGAATAGACAGGGATCCCTACAATGAGCAGTTCTTC
clone_size: -; j_call: TRBJ2-7; d_call: TRBD1; v_call: TRBV7-6; cdr3_aa: CASSPQTGGEQYF; cdr3_nt: TGTGCCAGCAGCCCCCAGACAGGGGGCGAGCAGTACTTC
clone_size: -; j_call: TRBJ2-7; d_call: TRBD1; v_call: TRBV12-3/TRBV12-4; cdr3_aa: CASSPYKQGDEQYF; cdr3_nt: TGTGCCAGCAGTCCCTACAAACAGGGGGACGAGCAGTACTTC
clone_size: few; j_call: TRBJ1-3; d_call: -; v_call: TRBV7-9; cdr3_aa: CASSLADSRVLSGNTIYF; cdr3_nt: TGTGCCAGCAGCTTAGCGGACTCCAGGGTCCTCTCTGGAAACACCATATATTTT
clone_size: few; j_call: TRBJ2-1; d_call: -; v_call: TRBV4-1; cdr3_aa: CASSLIGASEGEQFF; cdr3_nt: TGCGCCAGCAGCCTTATAGGCGCTAGCGAGGGTGAGCAGTTCTTC
clone_size: many; j_call: TRBJ2-3; d_call: TRBD1; v_call: TRBV7-2; cdr3_aa: CASSLTRDRGSTDTQYF; cdr3_nt: TGTGCCAGCAGTTTGACCCGGGACAGGGGTAGCACAGATACGCAGTATTTT
clone_size: -; j_call: TRBJ2-7; d_call: -; v_call: TRBV2; cdr3_aa: CATRRGLSYEQYF; cdr3_nt: TGTGCCACCAGGCGGGGCCTCTCCTACGAGCAGTACTTC
clone_size: once; j_call: TRBJ1-5; d_call: -; v_call: TRBV6-5; cdr3_aa: CASSYSRTDQPQHF; cdr3_nt: TGTGCCAGCAGTTACTCGAGGACTGATCAGCCCCAGCATTTT
clone_size: -; j_call: TRBJ1-4; d_call: -; v_call: TRBV11-2; cdr3_aa: CASSLSPWQAEKLFF; cdr3_nt: TGTGCCAGCAGCTTAAGTCCGTGGCAGGCTGAAAAACTGTTTTTT
clone_size: few; j_call: TRBJ2-3; d_call: -; v_call: TRBV19; cdr3_aa: CASTSRPAPTDTQYF; cdr3_nt: TGTGCCAGTACTTCGAGGCCGGCCCCCACAGATACGCAGTATTTT
clone_size: few; j_call: TRBJ2-3; d_call: -; v_call: TRBV6-2/TRBV6-3; cdr3_aa: CASSYAGWPQYF; cdr3_nt: TGTGCCAGCAGTTACGCGGGATGGCCGCAGTATTTT
clone_size: -; j_call: TRBJ1-6; d_call: TRBD1; v_call: TRBV27; cdr3_aa: CASTQDRAYSPLHF; cdr3_nt: TGTGCCAGCACCCAGGACAGGGCGTATTCACCCCTCCACTTT
clone_size: few; j_call: TRBJ2-7; d_call: -; v_call: TRBV7-2; cdr3_aa: CASSPGLAQYEQYF; cdr3_nt: TGTGCCAGCAGCCCTGGCCTAGCTCAGTACGAGCAGTACTTC
clone_size: -; j_call: TRBJ2-1; d_call: -; v_call: TRBV3-1; cdr3_aa: CASSQASPDAQTYNEQFF; cdr3_nt: TGTGCCAGCAGCCAAGCAAGCCCAGACGCGCAGACTTACAATGAGCAGTTCTTC
clone_size: -; j_call: TRBJ2-5; d_call: -; v_call: TRBV12-3/TRBV12-4; cdr3_aa: CASSKPSGVHPQETQYF; cdr3_nt: TGTGCCAGCAGCAAACCATCTGGAGTCCACCCACAAGAGACCCAGTACTTC
clone_size: -; j_call: TRBJ2-7; d_call: -; v_call: TRBV23-1; cdr3_aa: CASSRQWRNYEQYF; cdr3_nt: TGCGCCAGCAGTCGTCAGTGGCGGAACTACGAGCAGTACTTC
clone_size: few; j_call: TRBJ1-2; d_call: -; v_call: TRBV12-3/TRBV12-4; cdr3_aa: CASSFTLNYGYTF; cdr3_nt: TGTGCCAGCAGTTTCACCCTTAACTATGGCTACACCTTC
clone_size: -; j_call: TRBJ1-5; d_call: -; v_call: TRBV7-2; cdr3_aa: CASSLARQEDLHQPQHF; cdr3_nt: TGTGCCAGCAGCTTAGCGAGGCAGGAGGATTTGCATCAGCCCCAGCATTTT
clone_size: few; j_call: TRBJ1-5; d_call: TRBD1; v_call: TRBV24-1; cdr3_aa: CATSKGQGVNQPQHF; cdr3_nt: TGTGCCACCAGTAAGGGACAGGGGGTTAATCAGCCCCAGCATTTT
clone_size: -; j_call: TRBJ2-6; d_call: TRBD2; v_call: TRBV6-2/TRBV6-3; cdr3_aa: CASSSGGRSAGANVLTF; cdr3_nt: TGTGCCAGCAGTTCCGGCGGGAGAAGCGCTGGGGCCAACGTCCTGACTTTC
clone_size: -; j_call: TRBJ2-1; d_call: TRBD1; v_call: TRBV11-2; cdr3_aa: CASSFVGDRGIRNEQFF; cdr3_nt: TGTGCCAGCAGCTTCGTAGGGGACAGGGGTATACGGAATGAGCAGTTCTTC
clone_size: few; j_call: TRBJ2-6; d_call: -; v_call: TRBV19; cdr3_aa: CASTTGQRGEISGANVLTF; cdr3_nt: TGTGCCAGTACCACGGGACAGAGGGGGGAAATCTCTGGGGCCAACGTCCTGACTTTC
clone_size: -; j_call: TRBJ2-5; d_call: -; v_call: TRBV19; cdr3_aa: CASSARPPSATLAMGRETQYF; cdr3_nt: TGTGCCAGTAGTGCCCGCCCCCCGTCGGCGACGCTGGCAATGGGTCGAGAGACCCAGTACTTC
clone_size: few; j_call: TRBJ2-5; d_call: -; v_call: TRBV7-2; cdr3_aa: CASSLAGAGSQETQYF; cdr3_nt: TGTGCCAGCAGCTTAGCGGGGGCGGGGAGTCAAGAGACCCAGTACTTC
clone_size: -; j_call: TRBJ1-2; d_call: -; v_call: TRBV12-5; cdr3_aa: CASGLSGDGNGYTF; cdr3_nt: TGTGCTAGTGGTTTGAGCGGGGATGGAAATGGCTACACCTTC
clone_size: few; j_call: TRBJ1-5; d_call: TRBD1; v_call: TRBV6-1; cdr3_aa: CASSRQGVQPQHF; cdr3_nt: TGTGCCAGCAGCAGACAGGGGGTTCAGCCCCAGCATTTT